The 17 T cell receptor beta chains in this list originate from one sample, sequenced in a study of blood T cell repertoires in COVID-19. Only in-frame clones appear in the TCRdb table, and some are missing; sequencing was by immunoSEQ multiplex PCR. Seen here are fewer than 250,000 clones, about 89% observed once, and the top ten hold about 6%. Sequencing was done on a sample of peripheral blood. These receptors came from a man in his 60s who had recovered from COVID-19.

The chain joins TRBV9 to TRBJ2-2; maybe TRBD2 (5 bases). Germline V gives CDR1 SGDLS, CDR2 YYNGEE. The CDR3 spans 15 residues. Trimming shortened V by 4 bases and J by 4 bases, and 14 bases separated the two germline ends. The CDR3 sequence is CASSQTVGSTGELFF. The CDR3 region has the DNA TGTGCCAGCAGCCAAACCGTAGGGAGCACCGGGGAGCTGTTTTTT.

This clone was recorded once. The rearrangement joins TRBV19 to TRBJ2-5; possible D gene TRBD2, 6 bases. The CDR3 is 12 residues long. V was trimmed by 10 bases and J by 2 bases, leaving 11 bases between them. Per germline, CDR1 LNHDA and CDR2 SQIVND (reference sequence). The DNA of the CDR3 is TGTGCCACCGCCGGGGGACAAGAGACCCAGTACTTC. It yields the protein CATAGGQETQYF.

The V and J genes are TRBV9 and TRBJ2-1; possible D gene TRBD2, 5 bases. The CDR3 runs 17 residues. With 4 bases removed from V and 0 bases from J, the gap between germline ends came to 17 bases. Germline CDR1 reads SGDLS; CDR2 reads YYNGEE. CDR3 coding DNA: TGTGCCAGCAGCCGTCTTCCAGCGGAGAGCTCCTACAATGAGCAGTTCTTC. Translation: CASSRLPAESSYNEQFF.

This clone was counted a few times. The chain links TRBV24-1 to TRBJ1-1; D is perhaps TRBD1 (5 bases). The V end lost 9 bases, the J end lost 4 bases, and 14 bases lay between the germline ends. The CDR3 contains 13 residues. Looked up from germline, CDR1 is KGHDR and CDR2 is SFDVKD. CDR3 sequence: CATRGTTATEAFF. CDR3 DNA: TGTGCCACCCGCGGGACGACGGCCACTGAAGCTTTCTTT.

The chain couples TRBV7-2 to TRBJ1-5; 8 bases are a match to TRBD1. This CDR3 has 17 amino acids. The J segment lost 0 bases and the V segment lost 2 bases, leaving 6 bases of the junction unmatched. Germline-derived CDR1 and CDR2 are SGHTA and FQGNSA. Here the CDR3 reads CASSLPQGVNSNQPQHF. The CDR3 DNA follows: TGTGCCAGCAGCTTACCACAGGGGGTGAATAGCAATCAGCCCCAGCATTTT.

The CDR3 DNA is TGTGCCATCAGTCCCACTTACTACACTGAAGCTTTCTTT. Translated: CAISPTYYTEAFF. The V and J genes are TRBV10-3 and TRBJ1-1; D is ambiguous. The CDR3 runs 13 residues. V was trimmed by 5 bases and J by 3 bases, leaving 10 bases between them. Looked up from germline, CDR1 is ENHRY and CDR2 is SYGVKD.

The chain employs TRBV7-2 and TRBJ2-1; 7 bases align to TRBD2. CDR3 length: 16 residues. The V and J ends lost 5 bases and 4 bases, in that order; junction bases with no gene match: 11. Germline V gives CDR1 SGHTA, CDR2 FQGNSA. The CDR3 protein is CASSQKSGVTYNEQFF. The CDR3 coding sequence is TGTGCCAGCAGCCAAAAGAGCGGGGTTACATACAATGAGCAGTTCTTC.

This clone was seen just once. This rearrangement joins TRBV5-4 to TRBJ2-1, with D possibly TRBD1 on 5 matching bases. Germline CDR1 reads SGHNT; CDR2 reads YYREEE (reference sequence). The CDR3 extends over 12 amino acids. V dropped 0 bases and J dropped 9 bases, with 7 bases sitting between them. CDR3 region: CASSLGQIEQFF. The CDR3 region has the DNA TGTGCCAGCAGCTTGGGACAGATTGAGCAGTTCTTC.

The chain carries TRBV10-3 and TRBJ1-6, with D maybe TRBD1 (6 bases). Trimming removed 4 bases at V and 7 bases at J, with 8 bases between. CDR3 length: 13 amino acids. In germline, CDR1 is ENHRY, CDR2 SYGVKD. The CDR3 sequence is CAISGQGNSPLHF. For the CDR3, the DNA is TGTGCCATCAGTGGGCAGGGGAATTCACCCCTCCACTTT.

There are a few counts of this clone. This chain connects TRBV7-3 to TRBJ1-3, with a weak D call TRBD1 (5 bases). This CDR3 contains 15 residues. Trimming left V 3 bases short and J 2 bases short, with 11 bases between. The germline CDR1 and CDR2 sequences are SGHTA and FQGTGA. The CDR3: CASSFNRSPGNTIYF. CDR3 in DNA: TGTGCCAGCAGCTTTAACAGGTCTCCTGGAAACACCATATATTTT.

Written as DNA, the CDR3 is TGTGCCAGCAGTTCGGGGACTAGGGACACCGGGGAGCTGTTTTTT. It translates to CASSSGTRDTGELFF. The rearrangement uses TRBV27 and TRBJ2-2; 8 bases fit TRBD2. Germline V lookup: CDR1 MNHEY, CDR2 SMNVEV (reference sequence). With 4 bases clipped from V and 3 bases from J, the junction kept 4 bases outside the gene matches. This CDR3 region has 15 residues.

The V and J genes are TRBV30 and TRBJ1-3; 8 nucleotides match TRBD1. V lost 0 bases, J lost 7 bases, and 5 bases stayed unmatched. This CDR3 has 14 amino acids. Germline-derived CDR1 and CDR2 are GTSNPN and SVGIG (reference sequence). The CDR3 reads CAWSVLQGANTIYF. As DNA, the CDR3 is TGTGCCTGGAGTGTTTTGCAGGGGGCGAACACCATATATTTT.

The V gene is TRBV7-2, the J gene TRBJ2-2, with TRBD2 matching 13 bases. Germline V lookup: CDR1 SGHTA, CDR2 FQGNSA. V gave up 5 bases and J gave up 7 bases; unmatched junction bases: 10. This CDR3 has 17 amino acids. The CDR3 DNA reads as TGTGCCAGCAGCACGGGACTAGCGGGATCAGTTAGCGGGGAGCTGTTTTTT. Encoded protein: CASSTGLAGSVSGELFF.

This chain links TRBV5-1 with TRBJ2-7; TRBD1 aligns across 9 bases. Germline CDR1 reads SGHRS; CDR2 reads YFSETQ. This CDR3 spans 14 amino acids. V shed 4 bases and J 3 bases; nucleotides not matched to a gene: 5. Here the CDR3 DNA reads TGCGCCAGCAGCACCTCGGGACAGGGCTACGAGCAGTACTTC. It yields the protein CASSTSGQGYEQYF.

The chain carries TRBV5-3 and TRBJ1-2; 7 positions agree with TRBD1. TRBV5-3 is treated as an ORF (open reading frame) with a function not yet certain. CDR3 size: 12 residues. V lost 3 bases and J lost 4; bases outside the gene matches: 0. The CDR3: CARSWDSYGYTF. As DNA, the CDR3 is TGTGCCAGAAGCTGGGACAGCTATGGCTACACCTTC.

For the CDR3, the DNA is TGCGCCAGCAGCCAGTTGGACTCCAACACCGGGGAGCTGTTTTTT. Translated: CASSQLDSNTGELFF. This sequence joins TRBV4-1 and TRBJ2-2, with D tentatively TRBD2 (5 bases). Trimming stripped 3 bases from V and 2 bases from J, with 10 bases between. This CDR3 region has 15 residues. Germline-derived CDR1 and CDR2 are MGHRA and YSYEKL.

This CDR3 is CASSLEELGTEAFF. The CDR3 DNA is TGTGCCAGCAGCTTAGAGGAGTTGGGCACTGAAGCTTTCTTT. The rearrangement uses TRBV7-6 and TRBJ1-1; D unresolved. CDR3 size: 14 residues. Germline-derived CDR1 and CDR2 are SGHVS and FNYEAQ. V dropped 1 base and J dropped 4 bases, with 10 bases sitting between them.